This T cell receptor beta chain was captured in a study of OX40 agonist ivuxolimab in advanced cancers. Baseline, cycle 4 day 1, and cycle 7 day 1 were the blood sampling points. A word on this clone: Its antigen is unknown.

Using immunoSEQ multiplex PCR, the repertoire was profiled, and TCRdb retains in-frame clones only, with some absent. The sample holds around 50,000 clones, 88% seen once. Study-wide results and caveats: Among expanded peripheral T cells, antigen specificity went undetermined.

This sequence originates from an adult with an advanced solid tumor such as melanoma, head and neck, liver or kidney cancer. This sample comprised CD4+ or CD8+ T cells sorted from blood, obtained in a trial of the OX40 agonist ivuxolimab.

Written as DNA, the CDR3 is TGCGCCAGCAGCCGGGGGGCGGGACAGGGGAACATTCAGTACTTC. Encoded protein: CASSRGAGQGNIQYF. The rearrangement joins TRBV4-1 to TRBJ2-4; TRBD1 matches at 10 bases. Germline values: CDR1 MGHRA, CDR2 YSYEKL. V gave up 4 bases and J gave up 7 bases; unmatched junction bases: 7. The CDR3 consists of 15 residues.